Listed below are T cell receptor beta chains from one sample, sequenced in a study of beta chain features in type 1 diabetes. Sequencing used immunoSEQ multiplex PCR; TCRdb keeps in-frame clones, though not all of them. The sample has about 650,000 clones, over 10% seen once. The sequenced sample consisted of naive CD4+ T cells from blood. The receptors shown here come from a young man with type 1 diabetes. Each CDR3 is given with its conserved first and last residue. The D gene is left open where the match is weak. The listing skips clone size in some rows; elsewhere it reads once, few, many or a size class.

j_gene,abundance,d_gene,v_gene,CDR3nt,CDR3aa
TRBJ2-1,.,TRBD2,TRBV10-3,TGTGCCATCAGGGGGATGACTAGCGGGGGCCTTAACAATGAGCAGTTCTTC,CAIRGMTSGGLNNEQFF
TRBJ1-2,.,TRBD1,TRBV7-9,TGTGCCAGCAGCCCCTACAGGGGGCAAGAAGGCTACACCTTC,CASSPYRGQEGYTF
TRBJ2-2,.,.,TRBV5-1,TGCGCCAGCAGCTTATCGCTGGCGAACACCGGGGAGCTGTTTTTT,CASSLSLANTGELFF
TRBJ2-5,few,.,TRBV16,TGTGCCAGCAGCCAATCGTCGGGGGAACAAGAGACCCAGTACTTC,CASSQSSGEQETQYF
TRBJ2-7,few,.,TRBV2,TGTGCCAGCCCGACAGGCTTGTCCTACGAGCAGTACTTC,CASPTGLSYEQYF
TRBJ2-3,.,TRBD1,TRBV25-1,TGTGCCAGCAGTGAATTGGGACAGGGAACAGATACGCAGTATTTT,CASSELGQGTDTQYF
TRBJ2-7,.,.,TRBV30,TGTGCCTGGATCCCTTTGGGCAGGGGATCCTACGAGCAGTACTTC,CAWIPLGRGSYEQYF
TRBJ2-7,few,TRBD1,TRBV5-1,TGCGCCAGCAGCTTGGAGACAGGGACCATCCTCGAGCAGTACTTC,CASSLETGTILEQYF
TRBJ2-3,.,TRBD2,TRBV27,TGTGCCAGCAGTCCTGGACTAGCGGGGTCAGATACGCAGTATTTT,CASSPGLAGSDTQYF
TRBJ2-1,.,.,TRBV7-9,TGTGCCAGCAGCTTATTGGAGGGACAGCAGTTCTTC,CASSLLEGQQFF
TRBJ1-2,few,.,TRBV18,TGTGCCAGCTCTCAGGAATGGACAGAGTATGGCTACACCTTC,CASSQEWTEYGYTF